Listed below are T cell receptor beta chains from one sample, sequenced in a study of regulatory T cells in long-lasting Graves disease. TCRdb redid the calling of the multiplex PCR reads with MiXCR, one entry per CDR3 protein. The table has over 300,000 distinct CDR3 sequences, 20% seen once. The sequences come from peripheral blood mononuclear cells (PBMCs), collected when the disease was refractory, from a patient treated with antithyroid drugs. The receptors were gathered from a female donor with Graves disease. CDR3s include the opening cysteine and the closing phenylalanine or tryptophan. A row's size may be missing; if present it is once, few, many or a size class.

many	TRBV13	15	CASSLRTGSSYEQYF
NA	TRBV6-6	15	CASSYSSPGAAEQYF
many	TRBV7-6	15	CASSPGSGEGEKLFF
few	TRBV19	19	CASSMLTPGDGSYNSPLHF
many	TRBV2	15	CASSGLNRARETQYF
few	TRBV11-2	16	CASSSRGGGDTGELFF
NA	TRBV10-1	15	CASSPGPDRDTEAFF
many	TRBV20-1	14	CSARRLASRDEQYF
many	TRBV5-1	11	CASSLDHEQYF
many	TRBV12-3/TRBV12-4	15	CASSLRRDRPSEQYF
few	TRBV10-3	15	CAISESWDRVGEQYF
many	TRBV2	14	CASSGGQGGQPQHF
NA	TRBV28	15	CASSSLPAHGSPLHF
NA	TRBV27	14	CACSNLELFHEQYF
few	TRBV18	13	CASSGDSVYEQYF
many	TRBV5-1	15	CASSLGEYSGNTIYF
NA	TRBV12-3/TRBV12-4	14	CASSFGQDNSPLHF
few	TRBV7-9	16	CASSLVGVSLGNEQYF
few	TRBV7-2	15	CASTPPGTLSYEQYF
NA	TRBV4-1	15	CASSTQGYSNQPQHF
NA	TRBV24-1	12	CATSSPDYGYTF
many	TRBV6-5	13	CASSYATSVGYTF
many	TRBV3-1	15	CASSQEGRSRETQYF
NA	TRBV7-8	16	CASSPKRANAIEKLFF
NA	TRBV6-5	14	CASSSTLGPYEQYF
NA	TRBV7-9	16	CASSPRTGSRSEKLFF
many	TRBV30	14	CAWIPRHSGNTIYF
NA	TRBV14	13	CASSQDWTSPLHF
many	TRBV28	15	CASSLRQGANQPQHF
few	TRBV10-3	14	CAIRPGQNLFGYTF
few	TRBV10-2	16	CASSESKTGRGYGYTF
many	TRBV6-1	14	CASSTGFGNQPQHF
NA	TRBV4-1	16	CASSQVEMGENTEAFF
many	TRBV28	16	CASRPNRGSGANVLTF
many	TRBV12-3/TRBV12-4	12	CASSLVSGEQYF
few	TRBV6-6	15	CASSYSRGDSYEQYF
many	TRBV29-1	11	CSVEGGAGYTF
many	TRBV18	13	CASSPGIQETQYF
few	TRBV6-1	15	CASSESSGRNYEQYF
NA	TRBV3-1	14	CASSQAGSSYEQYF
NA	TRBV20-1	15	CSARDVTGNTDTQYF
many	TRBV27	14	CASSLTGSNEKLFF
many	TRBV5-1	15	CASSLGGATSYEQYF
NA	TRBV25-1	19	CASSQRDGLAGDFAGELFF
few	TRBV12-3/TRBV12-4	18	CASRVGQGFFANTGELFF
once	TRBV7-7	15	CASSPDGISGNTIYF
many	TRBV2	13	CASRQGFAYEQYF
few	TRBV4-1	17	CASSQDSLPISNQPQHF
few	TRBV7-9	17	CASSLGEAGGNRSPLHF
many	TRBV11-2	15	CASSQGRVRTGELFF
many	TRBV28	14	CASSLRGGRDEQYF
few	TRBV4-3	16	CASRGREGVTNEKLFF
few	TRBV20-1	13	CSARPGTAYEQYF
NA	TRBV5-1	14	CASRSPGGAYEQYF
many	TRBV24-1	17	CATSDRDRGTHQETQYF
few	TRBV5-6	13	CASSSPGQFEAFF